The clone carrying this T cell receptor beta chain was counted between two and nine times. CDR1 and CDR2 (germline): GTSNPN, SVGIG (reference sequence). The CDR3 runs to 16 residues. V was clipped by 3 bases and J by 6 bases; unmatched bases: 11. As originally analysed: Estimated nucleated cell counts came from reference gene primer amplification. This table comes from immunoSEQ multiplex PCR, and its TCRdb copy is limited to in-frame clones, with some not included. The V and J calls and clone size were taken over from that table, and D and trimming were inferred from the DNA. The sample has fewer than 250,000 clones, around 84% seen once. This record belongs to a study of blood T cell repertoires in COVID-19. Across the whole study: Collection of acute and convalescent COVID-19 samples took place in the United States, Italy and Spain. Sources were T cells, B-cell-depleted T cells, or PBMCs; the material itself was cDNA or gDNA.

Sequenced sample: peripheral blood. This TCR was sampled from an elderly woman with COVID-19, enrolled during active disease. The chain combines TRBV30 with TRBJ1-4, with 9 nucleotides matching TRBD1. The CDR3, as DNA: TGTGCCTGGAGCGACCCCATGGGACAGGGTTATGAAAAACTGTTTTTT. This codes for CAWSDPMGQGYEKLFF. Based on the CDR3 plus reference TRBV30 and TRBJ1-4, the full variable domain is SQTIHQWPATLVQPVGSPLSLECTVEGTSNPNLYWYRQAAGRGLQLLFYSVGIGQISSEVPQNLSASRPQDRQFILSSKKLLLSDSGFYLCAWSDPMGQGYEKLFFGSGTQLSVL.